This T cell receptor (beta chain) emerged from a study of beta chain features in type 1 diabetes. Study-level findings and limits: Whether TCRB rearrangement is influenced by HLA type went unresolved here. Although PCR might favor shorter templates, it would do so equally in patients and controls. Patients with type 1 diabetes showed fewer VDJ junction insertions and more deletions. There was a moderate but significant shortening of TCRB CDR3s in all four CD4+ subsets of Type 1 diabetes patients.

Expressed TCRB transcripts were sequenced, since all the RNA that had been isolated was reverse transcribed. Method: immunoSEQ multiplex PCR; TCRdb's copy keeps in-frame clones and lacks some. Of fewer than 900,000 clones detected, 15% to 20% appear once; the ten largest clones hold 0.023%. This clone has a handful of counts. Its antigen is unidentified. Germline CDR1 SEHNR, CDR2 FQNEAQ (reference sequence). The CDR3 runs 12 residues. Losses at the gene ends were 5 bases for V and 5 bases for J; bases not matched to a gene: 3. The sample taken for sequencing was naive CD4+ T cells from blood. The gene calls are TRBV7-9 and TRBJ2-7, with 7 bases that match TRBD1. This receptor was obtained from a young woman in good health. CDR3 nucleotides: TGTGCCAGCAGCATTGGGACAGACGAGCAGTACTTC. This encodes CASSIGTDEQYF.